Presented here are 22 T cell receptor beta chains from one specimen sequenced in a study of cytomegalovirus exposure and HLA in healthy donors. Assay: immunoSEQ multiplex PCR; the TCRdb copy retains only in-frame clones and omits some. This table has about 330,000 clones, just over 85% appearing once. Sequencing was performed on PBMCs. These receptors originate from a woman between 18 and 29 years old in good health and CMV-seronegative.

The chain employs TRBV2 and TRBJ2-7; the match to TRBD2 covers 13 bases. This CDR3 spans 16 amino acids. CDR1 and CDR2 from the germline V gene are SNHLY and FYNNEI. The V gene end was trimmed by 8 bases and the J gene end by 7 bases; junction bases not matched to a gene: 14. CDR3 in amino acids: CASLLAGGPPTGEQYF. CDR3 DNA: TGTGCCAGCTTACTAGCGGGAGGGCCACCGACGGGGGAGCAGTACTTC.

The chain uses TRBV21-1 and TRBJ2-7; TRBD2 was called by the table and not checked on the DNA. TRBV21-1 is flagged as a pseudogene. This CDR3 is built from 15 residues. The CDR3 is CASGSGTSGMYEQYF. CDR3 nucleotide sequence: TGTGCCAGCGGATCCGGGACTAGCGGGATGTACGAGCAGTACTTC.

The chain uses TRBV7-3 and TRBJ2-1; 13 bases agree with TRBD2. Losses at the gene ends were 5 bases for V and 7 bases for J; bases not matched to a gene: 5. CDR3 size: 15 residues. Germline V CDR1 and CDR2: SGHTA, FQGTGA. The CDR3 nucleotides read TGTGCCAGCAGCAACCGGACTAGCGGGAGTAATGAGCAGTTCTTC. It encodes CASSNRTSGSNEQFF.

This chain connects TRBV7-2 to TRBJ2-1; 11 nucleotides match TRBD2. V trimming: 5 bases; J trimming: 4 bases; junction bases outside the gene matches: 4. Looked up from germline, CDR1 is SGHTA and CDR2 is FQGNSA. The CDR3 has 15 amino acids. In DNA form, the CDR3 reads TGTGCCAGCAGCCGAGGACTAGCGGGTTACAATGAGCAGTTCTTC. This gives the protein CASSRGLAGYNEQFF.

The V gene is TRBV30, the J gene TRBJ2-1, with 8 positions matching TRBD1. The CDR3 length is 16 residues. The germline V gene encodes CDR1 GTSNPN and CDR2 SVGIG (reference sequence). J gave up 3 bases and V 3 bases, and 10 bases lay outside the gene matches. CDR3 nucleotide sequence: TGTGCCTGGAGCGCTCCGGGACAGGAGTTCTACAATGAGCAGTTCTTC. Translated, it gives CAWSAPGQEFYNEQFF.

The genes are TRBV11-2 and TRBJ2-5; 11 positions match TRBD2. Germline V gene sequence: CDR1 SGHAT, CDR2 FQNNGV. V was pared by 5 bases and J by 2 bases, with 4 bases of the junction left unmatched. The length of the CDR3 is 15 residues. CDR3: CASSPGTSGQETQYF. In DNA, the CDR3 is TGTGCCAGCAGCCCCGGGACTAGCGGACAAGAGACCCAGTACTTC.

This sequence joins TRBV6-5 and TRBJ2-7, with 9 bases lining up with TRBD1. Trimming cost V 6 bases and J 3 bases; bases outside gene matches: 6. The CDR3 consists of 14 residues. Germline values: CDR1 MNHEY, CDR2 SVGAGI. The CDR3 sequence is CASSWGQGVYEQYF. In nucleotides, the CDR3 is TGTGCCAGCAGCTGGGGACAGGGAGTCTACGAGCAGTACTTC.

V usage is TRBV6-5 and J usage is TRBJ1-3; D is perhaps TRBD1 (5 bases). The CDR3 has 15 amino acids. Trimming took off 2 bases at V and 0 bases at J, with 8 bases between the two ends. Germline V gene data show CDR1 as MNHEY and CDR2 as SVGAGI. CDR3 sequence reads: CASSYDSLSGNTIYF. The CDR3 DNA is TGTGCCAGCAGTTACGACAGCCTCTCTGGAAACACCATATATTTT.

This clone has a single count. This chain connects TRBV11-1 to TRBJ2-7; 9 bases match TRBD2. With V trimmed by 1 base and J by 3 bases, 4 bases remained unmatched. The germline gives CDR1 SGHAT, CDR2 FQDESV (reference sequence). The CDR3 is 15 residues long. The CDR3 region is CASSLGGLASYEQYF. The CDR3 DNA is TGTGCCAGCAGCTTAGGAGGACTAGCGAGCTACGAGCAGTACTTC.

This chain uses TRBV30 with TRBJ1-1; D not certain. V lost 2 bases and J lost 0, with 13 bases in between. This CDR3 contains 15 residues. CDR1 and CDR2 (germline): GTSNPN, SVGIG (reference sequence). DNA of the CDR3: TGTGCCTGGAGTCCTCCGGGGTCCTTGAACACTGAAGCTTTCTTT. Translation gives CAWSPPGSLNTEAFF.

This chain links TRBV7-3 with TRBJ1-1; maybe TRBD1 (5 bases). The V gene's germline CDR1 is SGHTA and CDR2 FQGTGA. The ends were cut back, 7 bases at V and 3 bases at J, with 12 bases in the middle. This CDR3 region has 13 residues. The CDR3 protein is CASTSGKDTEAFF. The CDR3 DNA sequence: TGTGCCAGCACCTCAGGGAAGGACACTGAAGCTTTCTTT.

The CDR3 reads CASSRDREGNQPQHF. In DNA form, the CDR3 reads TGTGCCAGCAGCCGTGACAGGGAGGGCAATCAGCCCCAGCATTTT. V gene TRBV6-5 combines with J gene TRBJ1-5; 7 bases line up with TRBD1. The CDR3 has 15 amino acids. CDR1 MNHEY and CDR2 SVGAGI come from the germline V gene. V lost 6 bases and J lost 2; bases outside the gene matches: 7.

This clone was found a few times. The chain couples TRBV7-2 to TRBJ2-7; TRBD1 matches 10 bases. Germline V lookup: CDR1 SGHTA, CDR2 FQGNSA. This CDR3 contains 13 residues. The trim removed 3 bases at V and 6 bases at J, leaving 2 bases unmatched. The DNA for the CDR3 is TGTGCCAGCAGCTTTGACAGGGGGCGCGAGCAGTACTTC. Its protein is CASSFDRGREQYF.

The chain carries TRBV5-1 and TRBJ2-3; 8 nucleotides align to TRBD1. Germline V gives CDR1 SGHRS, CDR2 YFSETQ. V lost 3 bases, J lost 3 bases, and 9 bases stayed unmatched. The length of the CDR3 is 16 residues. CDR3 in DNA: TGCGCCAGCAGCTCCGGACAGGGCAGTCCGACAGATACGCAGTATTTT. Protein: CASSSGQGSPTDTQYF.

Note on this clone: At the DNA level, this CDR3 is encoded by other sequences in the same sample as well. The chain carries TRBV7-9 and TRBJ1-5; no definite D call. Germline loops: CDR1 SEHNR, CDR2 FQNEAQ (reference sequence). This CDR3 has 13 residues. Deletions cut 4 bases from V and 1 base from J, with 5 bases between. CDR3 region: CASSSGSNQPQHF. CDR3 coding DNA: TGTGCCAGCAGCTCTGGCAGCAATCAGCCCCAGCATTTT.

CDR3 protein: CASSSSTGGRNEQFF. The CDR3 bases are TGTGCCAGCAGCTCATCCACAGGGGGTCGGAATGAGCAGTTCTTC. The rearrangement joins TRBV11-2 to TRBJ2-1; the match to TRBD1 covers 8 bases. V was pared by 4 bases and J by 7 bases, with 9 bases of the junction left unmatched. Germline V gene sequence: CDR1 SGHAT, CDR2 FQNNGV. The CDR3 is 15 amino acids. Variable domain in full (rest from reference TRBV11-2 and TRBJ2-1): EAGVAQSPRYKIIEKRQSVAFWCNPISGHATLYWYQQILGQGPKLLIQFQNNGVVDDSQLPKDRFSAERLKGVDSTLKIQPAKLEDSAVYLCASSSSTGGRNEQFFGPGTRLTVL.

The J gene is TRBJ2-7, the V gene TRBV6-5; no reliable D call. The CDR3 consists of 15 residues. V lost 6 bases to trimming and J lost 0 bases, with 15 bases between them. Germline CDR1 MNHEY, CDR2 SVGAGI. DNA of the CDR3: TGTGCCAGCAGCCCGGATTGGGCGCGCTCCTACGAGCAGTACTTC. Translation: CASSPDWARSYEQYF.

For this clone: An end of the junction differs from the germline gene, which may be a read error. The V gene is TRBV2, the J gene TRBJ2-3; 9 nucleotides line up with TRBD2. There are 11 residues in the CDR3. Per germline, CDR1 SNHLY and CDR2 FYNNEI. The CDR3 DNA is TGTGCCGACGGTCCCGGGACTAGCCATAACTTT. This gives the protein CADGPGTSHNF. Supplemented by reference TRBV2 and TRBJ2-3, the full variable domain reads EPEVTQTPSHQVTQMGQEVILRCVPISNHLYFYWYRQILGQKVEFLVSFYNNEISEKSEIFDDQFSVERPDGSNFTLKIRSTKLEDSAMYFCADGPGTSHNFGPGTRLTVL.

This sequence joins TRBV10-1 and TRBJ1-5; 8 bases are a match to TRBD1. The V gene end was trimmed by 2 bases and the J gene end by 2 bases; junction bases not matched to a gene: 5. CDR1 WNHNN and CDR2 SYGVQD come from the germline V gene (reference sequence). The CDR3 runs to 16 residues. The CDR3 sequence: CASSEPGQVGNQPQHF. As DNA, the CDR3 is TGCGCCAGCAGTGAGCCGGGACAGGTGGGCAATCAGCCCCAGCATTTT.

V usage is TRBV7-2 and J usage is TRBJ2-1, with D possibly TRBD2 on 6 matching bases. Trimming left V 1 base short and J 5 bases short, with 9 bases between. Germline V gene data show CDR1 as SGHTA and CDR2 as FQGNSA. The CDR3 loop spans 14 amino acids. CDR3 nucleotides: TGTGCCAGCAGCTTAGGTCGACTAGACAATGAGCAGTTCTTC. This encodes CASSLGRLDNEQFF. The full variable domain, completed using reference TRBV7-2 and TRBJ2-1, is GAGVSQSPSNKVTEKGKDVELRCDPISGHTALYWYRQSLGQGLEFLIYFQGNSAPDKSGLPSDRFSAERTGGSVSTLTIQRTQQEDSAVYLCASSLGRLDNEQFFGPGTRLTVL.

This rearrangement joins TRBV11-2 to TRBJ2-7, with D possibly TRBD1 on 8 matching bases. The CDR3 extends over 14 amino acids. In germline, CDR1 is SGHAT, CDR2 FQNNGV. V lost 5 bases and J lost 3, with 14 bases in between. In DNA, the CDR3 is TGTGCCAGCAGCGTCAACAGGGGGGGCTACGAGCAGTACTTC. This translates into CASSVNRGGYEQYF.

V and J are TRBV2 and TRBJ1-1; no reliable D call. The V end was cut by 4 bases, the J end by 4 bases, with 7 bases between. The CDR3 is made up of 12 amino acids. Per the germline V gene, CDR1 is SNHLY and CDR2 is FYNNEI. The CDR3 region has the DNA TGTGCCAGCAGTGTGATTAGCACTGAAGCTTTCTTT. It translates to CASSVISTEAFF.